This is a list of T cell receptor beta chains from one sample in a study of spatial heterogeneity in lung cancer. TCRdb analysed the 5' RACE reads with MiXCR anew, one entry per CDR3 protein. This sample has over 10,000 distinct CDR3 sequences, with 4.5% to 6.5% found just once. The sample was lung tumor tissue, taken at surgery. The receptors derive from a male donor with early-stage non-small cell lung cancer. Each CDR3 is given with its conserved first and last residue. Fields, in order: clone size, CDR3 length, V gene, J gene, D gene, CDR3 protein, CDR3 DNA. The D gene is left open where the match is weak. A clone size is listed for some rows: how often the clone was seen (once, few, many), or a class if it is expanded.

abundance: many
len: 15
v_gene: TRBV5-5
j_gene: TRBJ2-1
d_gene: TRBD2
CDR3aa: CASSRLAASYNEQFF
CDR3nt: TGTGCCAGCAGTCGACTAGCGGCGTCCTACAATGAGCAGTTCTTC

abundance: many
len: 13
v_gene: TRBV10-2
j_gene: TRBJ1-5
d_gene: NA
CDR3aa: CASSFGVGKPQHF
CDR3nt: TGCGCCAGCAGTTTTGGGGTCGGGAAGCCCCAGCATTTT

abundance: many
len: 13
v_gene: TRBV20-1
j_gene: TRBJ1-6
d_gene: NA
CDR3aa: CSAKGDGNSPLHF
CDR3nt: TGCAGTGCTAAAGGGGATGGGAATTCACCCCTCCACTTT

abundance: many
len: 13
v_gene: TRBV20-1
j_gene: TRBJ1-4
d_gene: TRBD1
CDR3aa: CSAGQGANEKLFF
CDR3nt: TGCAGTGCTGGACAGGGGGCTAATGAAAAACTGTTTTTT

abundance: many
len: 15
v_gene: TRBV29-1
j_gene: TRBJ2-5
d_gene: TRBD2
CDR3aa: CSVELSSGTQETQYF
CDR3nt: TGCAGCGTTGAATTGTCTAGCGGGACCCAAGAGACCCAGTACTTC

abundance: many
len: 15
v_gene: TRBV7-9
j_gene: TRBJ1-5
d_gene: NA
CDR3aa: CASSPAGGINQPQHF
CDR3nt: TGTGCCAGCAGCCCAGCCGGGGGGATCAATCAGCCCCAGCATTTT

abundance: many
len: 15
v_gene: TRBV12-3/TRBV12-4
j_gene: TRBJ1-5
d_gene: TRBD1
CDR3aa: CASRPAGRGPQPQHF
CDR3nt: TGTGCCAGCAGGCCGGCCGGCAGGGGGCCTCAGCCCCAGCATTTT

abundance: many
len: 15
v_gene: TRBV3-1
j_gene: TRBJ2-1
d_gene: TRBD1
CDR3aa: CASSHRTGIINEQFF
CDR3nt: TGTGCCAGCAGCCACCGGACAGGGATAATCAATGAGCAGTTCTTC

abundance: few
len: 13
v_gene: TRBV20-1
j_gene: TRBJ2-3
d_gene: NA
CDR3aa: CSASGRSTDTQYF
CDR3nt: TGCAGTGCTAGCGGGAGAAGCACAGATACGCAGTATTTT

abundance: few
len: 16
v_gene: TRBV12-3/TRBV12-4
j_gene: TRBJ1-3
d_gene: TRBD1
CDR3aa: CASSLDRGISGNTIYF
CDR3nt: TGTGCCAGCAGTTTAGACAGGGGGATCTCTGGAAACACCATATATTTT

abundance: few
len: 11
v_gene: TRBV6-2/TRBV6-3
j_gene: TRBJ1-1
d_gene: NA
CDR3aa: CASSMGTEAFF
CDR3nt: TGTGCCAGCTCTATGGGGACTGAAGCTTTCTTT

abundance: many
len: 14
v_gene: TRBV19
j_gene: TRBJ2-4
d_gene: NA
CDR3aa: CASSIKVEGNLQYF
CDR3nt: TGTGCCAGTAGTATAAAGGTTGAGGGAAACCTTCAGTACTTC

abundance: few
len: 15
v_gene: TRBV5-1
j_gene: TRBJ2-3
d_gene: TRBD2
CDR3aa: CASISGSSVTDTQYF
CDR3nt: TGCGCCAGCATTAGCGGGAGTTCGGTGACAGATACGCAGTATTTT

abundance: many
len: 14
v_gene: TRBV29-1
j_gene: TRBJ1-2
d_gene: NA
CDR3aa: CSVEVVSGTGGYTF
CDR3nt: TGCAGCGTTGAAGTAGTCTCAGGCACGGGTGGCTACACCTTC

abundance: many
len: 17
v_gene: TRBV6-5
j_gene: TRBJ2-6
d_gene: NA
CDR3aa: CASTPRVLSSGANVLTF
CDR3nt: TGTGCCAGCACCCCAAGGGTTCTCAGCTCTGGGGCCAACGTCCTGACTTTC

abundance: NA
len: 14
v_gene: TRBV6-5
j_gene: TRBJ1-2
d_gene: NA
CDR3aa: CASRPSSGVYGYTF
CDR3nt: TGTGCCAGCAGACCCTCCTCAGGGGTCTATGGCTACACCTTC

abundance: many
len: 15
v_gene: TRBV7-6
j_gene: TRBJ2-6
d_gene: NA
CDR3aa: CASSPGQPGANVLTF
CDR3nt: TGTGCCAGCAGCCCCGGACAGCCTGGGGCCAACGTCCTGACTTTC

abundance: many
len: 15
v_gene: TRBV5-1
j_gene: TRBJ2-5
d_gene: TRBD2
CDR3aa: CASSFALAGAETQYF
CDR3nt: TGCGCCAGCAGCTTCGCACTAGCGGGAGCGGAGACCCAGTACTTC

abundance: many
len: 15
v_gene: TRBV29-1
j_gene: TRBJ1-1
d_gene: TRBD1
CDR3aa: CSVVGTGQGDTEAFF
CDR3nt: TGCAGCGTTGTCGGAACAGGTCAGGGGGACACTGAAGCTTTCTTT

abundance: many
len: 11
v_gene: TRBV12-5
j_gene: TRBJ2-5
d_gene: NA
CDR3aa: CASAQRETQYF
CDR3nt: TGTGCTAGTGCCCAAAGGGAGACCCAGTACTTC

abundance: many
len: 19
v_gene: TRBV4-1
j_gene: TRBJ2-3
d_gene: TRBD1
CDR3aa: CASSQRPPVGQVLPDTQYF
CDR3nt: TGCGCCAGCAGCCAACGTCCCCCAGTTGGACAGGTACTTCCAGATACGCAGTATTTT

abundance: many
len: 16
v_gene: TRBV12-3/TRBV12-4
j_gene: TRBJ2-6
d_gene: TRBD1
CDR3aa: CASSRTGSSGANVLTF
CDR3nt: TGTGCCAGCAGTCGGACAGGGTCCTCTGGGGCCAACGTCCTGACTTTC

abundance: many
len: 14
v_gene: TRBV7-2
j_gene: TRBJ1-2
d_gene: TRBD1
CDR3aa: CASSLARGQDGYTF
CDR3nt: TGTGCCAGCAGCTTAGCCAGGGGGCAGGATGGCTACACCTTC

abundance: many
len: 16
v_gene: TRBV9
j_gene: TRBJ2-3
d_gene: TRBD2
CDR3aa: CASSAGLAALTDTQYF
CDR3nt: TGTGCCAGCAGCGCAGGACTAGCGGCGCTAACAGATACGCAGTATTTT

abundance: many
len: 13
v_gene: TRBV18
j_gene: TRBJ2-3
d_gene: NA
CDR3aa: CASSQTGTDTQYF
CDR3nt: TGTGCCAGCTCACAAACAGGCACAGATACGCAGTATTTT

abundance: many
len: 17
v_gene: TRBV6-1
j_gene: TRBJ1-1
d_gene: NA
CDR3aa: CASIETQTHRKNTEAFF
CDR3nt: TGTGCCAGCATCGAGACCCAGACCCACCGAAAGAACACTGAAGCTTTCTTT

abundance: medium-sized
len: 13
v_gene: TRBV30
j_gene: TRBJ1-6
d_gene: NA
CDR3aa: CAWKPGASSPLHF
CDR3nt: TGTGCCTGGAAGCCGGGGGCTAGTTCACCCCTCCACTTT

abundance: many
len: 14
v_gene: TRBV20-1
j_gene: TRBJ1-4
d_gene: NA
CDR3aa: CSARVSQEGEKLFF
CDR3nt: TGCAGTGCTAGAGTGAGCCAGGAAGGGGAAAAACTGTTTTTT

abundance: many
len: 18
v_gene: TRBV7-3
j_gene: TRBJ2-1
d_gene: NA
CDR3aa: CASSLGGQLAASYNEQFF
CDR3nt: TGTGCCAGCAGCTTAGGGGGCCAGCTGGCGGCCTCCTACAATGAGCAGTTCTTC

abundance: many
len: 11
v_gene: TRBV20-1
j_gene: TRBJ1-3
d_gene: NA
CDR3aa: CSAFRGNTIYF
CDR3nt: TGCAGTGCTTTTCGTGGAAACACCATATATTTT

abundance: many
len: 16
v_gene: TRBV12-3/TRBV12-4
j_gene: TRBJ1-5
d_gene: NA
CDR3aa: CASSLGGGYSNQPQHF
CDR3nt: TGTGCCAGCAGTCTCGGCGGGGGGTATAGCAATCAGCCCCAGCATTTT

abundance: NA
len: 14
v_gene: TRBV6-2/TRBV6-3
j_gene: TRBJ2-7
d_gene: TRBD1
CDR3aa: CASTRTGISYEQYF
CDR3nt: TGTGCCAGCACCCGGACAGGGATCTCCTACGAGCAGTACTTC

abundance: NA
len: 13
v_gene: TRBV10-3
j_gene: TRBJ1-2
d_gene: NA
CDR3aa: CAIRTARDYGYTF
CDR3nt: TGTGCCATCAGGACCGCCCGAGACTATGGCTACACCTTC

abundance: many
len: 14
v_gene: TRBV7-9
j_gene: TRBJ2-3
d_gene: NA
CDR3aa: CASNHPRSTDTQYF
CDR3nt: TGTGCCAGCAATCATCCCCGATCCACAGATACGCAGTATTTT

abundance: many
len: 14
v_gene: TRBV7-3
j_gene: TRBJ2-3
d_gene: TRBD1
CDR3aa: CASSYGQGTDTQYF
CDR3nt: TGTGCCAGCAGTTATGGACAGGGCACAGATACGCAGTATTTT

abundance: many
len: 15
v_gene: TRBV3-1
j_gene: TRBJ1-1
d_gene: TRBD1
CDR3aa: CASSQEGQGSGEAFF
CDR3nt: TGTGCCAGCAGCCAAGAGGGACAGGGGAGTGGTGAAGCTTTCTTT

abundance: many
len: 14
v_gene: TRBV12-3/TRBV12-4
j_gene: TRBJ2-5
d_gene: TRBD2
CDR3aa: CASSTLAGPGTQYF
CDR3nt: TGTGCCAGCAGTACACTAGCGGGGCCGGGGACCCAGTACTTC

abundance: many
len: 15
v_gene: TRBV7-6
j_gene: TRBJ2-7
d_gene: NA
CDR3aa: CASSSRGRGAYEQYF
CDR3nt: TGTGCCAGCAGCTCGCGGGGCAGGGGCGCCTACGAGCAGTACTTC

abundance: many
len: 13
v_gene: TRBV6-1
j_gene: TRBJ1-1
d_gene: NA
CDR3aa: CASNLNGKTEAFF
CDR3nt: TGTGCCAGCAATCTGAACGGAAAGACTGAAGCTTTCTTT

abundance: many
len: 15
v_gene: TRBV7-8
j_gene: TRBJ1-2
d_gene: NA
CDR3aa: CASSPSPGQTYGYTF
CDR3nt: TGTGCCAGCAGTCCAAGCCCCGGACAGACCTATGGCTACACCTTC

abundance: many
len: 16
v_gene: TRBV5-5
j_gene: TRBJ2-1
d_gene: TRBD1
CDR3aa: CASSKQGADPYNEQFF
CDR3nt: TGTGCCAGCTCGAAACAGGGGGCGGACCCCTACAATGAGCAGTTCTTC

abundance: many
len: 16
v_gene: TRBV7-2
j_gene: TRBJ2-4
d_gene: TRBD2
CDR3aa: CASSPTSGLAKNIQYF
CDR3nt: TGTGCCAGCAGCCCCACTAGCGGGCTAGCCAAAAACATTCAGTACTTC

abundance: many
len: 16
v_gene: TRBV4-3
j_gene: TRBJ2-2
d_gene: NA
CDR3aa: CASSQGYQGRAGELFF
CDR3nt: TGCGCCAGCAGCCAAGGTTACCAGGGGAGGGCCGGGGAGCTGTTTTTT

abundance: many
len: 16
v_gene: TRBV3-1
j_gene: TRBJ1-4
d_gene: NA
CDR3aa: CASSQSTLYTEEKLFF
CDR3nt: TGTGCCAGCAGCCAAAGTACGTTATACACAGAGGAAAAACTGTTTTTT

abundance: many
len: 14
v_gene: TRBV11-2
j_gene: TRBJ1-4
d_gene: NA
CDR3aa: CASSLAMTNEKLFF
CDR3nt: TGTGCCAGCAGCTTAGCCATGACTAATGAAAAACTGTTTTTT

abundance: many
len: 16
v_gene: TRBV2
j_gene: TRBJ1-5
d_gene: NA
CDR3aa: CASSEAQEGGNQPQHF
CDR3nt: TGTGCCAGCAGTGAAGCGCAGGAGGGCGGCAATCAGCCCCAGCATTTT

abundance: NA
len: 15
v_gene: TRBV12-3/TRBV12-4
j_gene: TRBJ2-7
d_gene: TRBD2
CDR3aa: CASSRTSGGQDEQYF
CDR3nt: TGTGCCAGCAGCCGGACTAGCGGGGGTCAGGACGAGCAGTACTTC

abundance: few
len: 15
v_gene: TRBV6-6
j_gene: TRBJ2-1
d_gene: NA
CDR3aa: CASSYSWQGYNEQFF
CDR3nt: TGTGCCAGCAGTTACTCGTGGCAGGGGTACAATGAGCAGTTCTTC

abundance: many
len: 17
v_gene: TRBV4-1
j_gene: TRBJ1-5
d_gene: NA
CDR3aa: CASSQERGARGNQPQHF
CDR3nt: TGCGCCAGCAGCCAAGAGAGGGGGGCGCGGGGCAATCAGCCCCAGCATTTT

abundance: medium-sized
len: 13
v_gene: TRBV6-6
j_gene: TRBJ1-1
d_gene: TRBD1
CDR3aa: CATSDRGNTEAFF
CDR3nt: TGTGCCACTTCAGACAGGGGGAACACTGAAGCTTTCTTT

abundance: NA
len: 16
v_gene: TRBV4-3
j_gene: TRBJ1-4
d_gene: NA
CDR3aa: CASSQAQGATNEKLFF
CDR3nt: TGCGCCAGCAGCCAAGCCCAAGGGGCAACTAATGAAAAACTGTTTTTT

abundance: medium-sized
len: 14
v_gene: TRBV7-2
j_gene: TRBJ2-3
d_gene: NA
CDR3aa: CASSKTSFSDTQYF
CDR3nt: TGTGCCAGCAGCAAGACTAGTTTCTCAGATACGCAGTATTTT

abundance: many
len: 17
v_gene: TRBV7-3
j_gene: TRBJ2-1
d_gene: TRBD2
CDR3aa: CASSLRAAGLAGNEQFF
CDR3nt: TGTGCCAGCAGCTTAAGGGCAGCGGGACTAGCGGGCAATGAGCAGTTCTTC

abundance: many
len: 15
v_gene: TRBV12-3/TRBV12-4
j_gene: TRBJ2-2
d_gene: TRBD1
CDR3aa: CASSSRGRSTGELFF
CDR3nt: TGTGCCAGCAGCTCCAGGGGGCGCAGCACCGGGGAGCTGTTTTTT

abundance: many
len: 13
v_gene: TRBV5-1
j_gene: TRBJ1-1
d_gene: NA
CDR3aa: CASSSRVDGEAFF
CDR3nt: TGCGCCAGCAGCTCAAGGGTAGACGGTGAAGCTTTCTTT

abundance: NA
len: 15
v_gene: TRBV6-2/TRBV6-3
j_gene: TRBJ2-4
d_gene: TRBD2
CDR3aa: CASSNPTSGKNIQYF
CDR3nt: TGTGCCAGCAGTAACCCGACTAGCGGGAAAAACATTCAGTACTTC

abundance: many
len: 15
v_gene: TRBV2
j_gene: TRBJ1-5
d_gene: TRBD1
CDR3aa: CASSGDRGYNQPQHF
CDR3nt: TGTGCCAGCAGTGGAGACAGGGGCTACAATCAGCCCCAGCATTTT